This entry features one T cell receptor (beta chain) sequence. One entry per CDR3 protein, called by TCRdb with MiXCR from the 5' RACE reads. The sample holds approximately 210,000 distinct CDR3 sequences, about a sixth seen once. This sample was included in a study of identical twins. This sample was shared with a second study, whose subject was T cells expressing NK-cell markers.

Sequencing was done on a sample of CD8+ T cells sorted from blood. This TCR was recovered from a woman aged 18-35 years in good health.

For the CDR3, the DNA is TGTGCCAGCAGTTTTGGGGCAGGCGATGAGCAGTTCTTC. Its translation is CASSFGAGDEQFF. The genes are TRBV12-3 or TRBV12-4 and TRBJ2-1; D is perhaps TRBD1 (5 bases). CDR3 size: 13 residues. V lost 3 bases to trimming and J lost 8 bases, with 11 bases between them.